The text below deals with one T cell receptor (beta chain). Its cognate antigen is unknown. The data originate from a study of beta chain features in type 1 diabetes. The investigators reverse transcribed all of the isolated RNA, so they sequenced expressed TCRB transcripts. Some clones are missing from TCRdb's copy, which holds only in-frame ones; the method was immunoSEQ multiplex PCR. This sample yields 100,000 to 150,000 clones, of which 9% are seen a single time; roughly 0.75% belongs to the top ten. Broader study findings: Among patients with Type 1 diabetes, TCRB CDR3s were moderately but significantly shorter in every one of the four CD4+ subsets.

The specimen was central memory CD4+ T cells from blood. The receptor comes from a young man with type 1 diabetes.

The CDR3 coding sequence is TGTGCCAGCTGTTTTGATACAGACACTGAAGCTTTCTTT. Protein sequence: CASCFDTDTEAFF. The rearrangement joins TRBV7-9 to TRBJ1-1; the D is unclear. V dropped 8 bases and J dropped 3 bases, with 13 bases sitting between them. Germline CDR1 is SEHNR and CDR2 is FQNEAQ (reference sequence). The CDR3 contains 13 residues.